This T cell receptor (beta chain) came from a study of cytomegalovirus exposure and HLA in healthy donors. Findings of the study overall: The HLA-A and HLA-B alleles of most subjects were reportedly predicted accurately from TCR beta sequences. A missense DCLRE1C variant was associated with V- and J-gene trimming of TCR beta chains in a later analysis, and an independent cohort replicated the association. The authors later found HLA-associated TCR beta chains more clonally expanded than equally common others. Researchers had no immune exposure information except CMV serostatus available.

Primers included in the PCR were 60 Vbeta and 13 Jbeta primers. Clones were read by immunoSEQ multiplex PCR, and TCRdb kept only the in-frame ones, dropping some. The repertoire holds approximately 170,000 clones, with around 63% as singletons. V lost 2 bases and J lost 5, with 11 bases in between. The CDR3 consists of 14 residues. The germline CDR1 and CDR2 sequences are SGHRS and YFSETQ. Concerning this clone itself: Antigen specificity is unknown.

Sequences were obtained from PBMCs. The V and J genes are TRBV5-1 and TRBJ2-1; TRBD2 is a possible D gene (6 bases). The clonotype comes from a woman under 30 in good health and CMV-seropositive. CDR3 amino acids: CASSFGSSNNEQFF. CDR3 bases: TGCGCCAGCAGCTTCGGGAGTTCCAACAATGAGCAGTTCTTC.